The 29 T cell receptor beta chains presented below share a single source sample, sequenced in a study of regulatory T cells in long-lasting Graves disease. This sample's time point: newly diagnosed GD, antithyroid drugs for less than 3 months. Following extraction of RNA from PBMCs, that RNA was used to make the TCR library. Researchers made TCR beta libraries by using iRepertoire HTBI primers and running Arm-PCR on CDR3 regions. TCRdb reanalysed the multiplex PCR reads using MiXCR and keeps one entry per CDR3 protein. The sample carries around 500,000 distinct CDR3 sequences, roughly 12% recorded once. These data also formed part of another study, on T cells in Graves' hyperthyroidism and ophthalmopathy.

Here the sequenced sample was peripheral blood mononuclear cells (PBMCs), taken at new diagnosis, from a patient treated with antithyroid drugs. Every receptor here comes from a man aged 30 to 39 with Graves disease.

A remark on this clonotype: A read error is possible here, since a much larger clone lies one base away. The J gene is TRBJ2-1, the V gene TRBV29-1; the match to TRBD1 covers 12 bases. V shed 4 bases and J 9 bases; nucleotides not matched to a gene: 7. Germline V gene sequence: CDR1 SQVTM, CDR2 ANQGSEA. The CDR3 spans 14 residues. The CDR3 DNA is TGCAGCGTTGTGTGGGACAGGGGGCGATCTGAGCAGTTCTTC. It yields the protein CSVVWDRGRSEQFF.

This rearrangement joins TRBV4-2 to TRBJ1-4, with 7 nucleotides matching TRBD1. Germline trimming cut 4 bases from V and 8 bases from J; bases unmatched to any gene: 13. The CDR3 has 16 amino acids. From germline, CDR1 is LGHNA and CDR2 YNFKEQ. The DNA of the CDR3 is TGTGCCAGCAGCCGCGAATCAGGGGGAGTTAGCGAAAAACTGTTTTTT. Encoded protein: CASSRESGGVSEKLFF.

The chain links TRBV4-1 to TRBJ2-1, with 7 bases fitting TRBD2. Germline lookup yields CDR1 MGHRA and CDR2 YSYEKL. The CDR3 is 15 amino acids. The trim removed 1 base at V and 9 bases at J, leaving 9 bases unmatched. In DNA form, the CDR3 reads TGCGCCAGCAGCCAAGGAAGGGGCGGGAGTGGTGAGCAGTTCTTC. This gives the protein CASSQGRGGSGEQFF.

The chain has TRBV7-9 and TRBJ2-1, with no clear D. This CDR3 contains 12 residues. V was cut by 7 bases and J by 9 bases, with 13 bases left in between. Per the germline V gene, CDR1 is SEHNR and CDR2 is FQNEAQ (reference sequence). The CDR3: CASTRQSSEQFF. The CDR3 coding sequence is TGTGCCAGCACCAGGCAAAGCTCTGAGCAGTTCTTC.

The rearrangement joins TRBV12-5 to TRBJ1-5; D gene uncertain. Trimming pared 0 bases from V and 10 bases from J, leaving 4 bases between. CDR1 LGHNT and CDR2 FRNRAP come from the germline V gene. This CDR3 spans 11 amino acids. CDR3 in DNA: TGTGCTAGTGGTTTGGTTTCCCCCCAGCATTTT. Its protein product is CASGLVSPQHF.

V and J are TRBV7-9 and TRBJ2-3, with 7 bases aligning to TRBD2. Germline V gene sequence: CDR1 SEHNR, CDR2 FQNEAQ (reference sequence). With V trimmed by 3 bases and J by 9 bases, 9 bases remained unmatched. This CDR3 has 14 residues. The CDR3 coding sequence is TGTGCCAGCAGCTTCCCCTCTAGCGGAAGAACGCAGTATTTT. As protein: CASSFPSSGRTQYF.

The chain recombines TRBV10-2 with TRBJ1-6, with 8 nucleotides matching TRBD1. This CDR3 contains 14 residues. V shed 3 bases, J shed 7 bases, and the junction held 2 bases outside the gene matches. CDR1 WSHSY and CDR2 SAAADI come from the germline V gene. For the CDR3, the DNA is TGCGCCAGCAGTGAACAGGGGGTCAATTCACCCCTCCACTTT. Translating gives CASSEQGVNSPLHF.

This clonotype was detected ten times or more. The rearrangement joins TRBV5-1 to TRBJ1-6, with unresolved D. Trimming took off 1 base at V and 0 bases at J, with 5 bases between the two ends. Germline V gene lookup returns CDR1 SGHRS and CDR2 YFSETQ. The CDR3 has 15 residues. CDR3 in amino acids: CASSLHSSYNSPLHF. The CDR3, as DNA: TGCGCCAGCAGCTTGCACAGCTCCTATAATTCACCCCTCCACTTT.

This clonotype showed up just a few times. The V call is TRBV5-6, the J call TRBJ2-1; 15 bases are shared with TRBD2. The better agreement between TRBJ2-5 and the DNA end casts doubt on the J call. The CDR3 has 18 residues. Germline V gives CDR1 SGHDT, CDR2 YYEEEE. The CDR3 loop is CASSLSVGGLAGGETQYF. CDR3 coding DNA: TGTGCCAGCAGCTTGTCCGTGGGGGGACTAGCGGGAGGCGAGACCCAGTACTTC.

This clonotype appeared many times. The chain employs TRBV29-1 and TRBJ1-2; D gene uncertain. V lost 6 bases and J 6 bases, leaving 17 bases between the germline ends. Germline V lookup: CDR1 SQVTM, CDR2 ANQGSEA. CDR3 size: 13 residues. CDR3 sequence: CSVVTPRTHGYTF. The CDR3 DNA follows: TGCAGCGTGGTGACACCCAGAACCCATGGCTACACCTTC.

The chain has TRBV27 and TRBJ1-4, with 8 bases that match TRBD1. The V and J ends lost 4 bases and 8 bases, in that order; junction bases with no gene match: 9. The CDR3 runs to 15 residues. The germline CDR1 and CDR2 sequences are MNHEY and SMNVEV (reference sequence). The CDR3 region has the DNA TGTGCCAGCAGTTCCCAGGGGGCCCCCAGGGAAAAACTGTTTTTT. Amino acids: CASSSQGAPREKLFF.

This clonotype was detected ten times or more. The genes are TRBV11-2 and TRBJ1-2, with no clear D. This CDR3 has 14 amino acids. Germline assignment: CDR1 SGHAT and CDR2 FQNNGV. The V end was cut by 1 base, the J end by 4 bases, with 10 bases between. CDR3 coding DNA: TGTGCCAGCAGCTTAGGGACCGCCACCTATGGCTACACCTTC. It codes for CASSLGTATYGYTF.

This clonotype was counted ten times or more. The chain joins TRBV28 to TRBJ2-2; 11 bases align to TRBD2. J gave up 4 bases and V 7 bases, and 5 bases lay outside the gene matches. The germline CDR1 and CDR2 sequences are MDHEN and SYDVKM. The CDR3 sequence is 15 residues long. CDR3 sequence reads: CASMTLAGGTGELFF. CDR3 in DNA: TGTGCCAGCATGACCCTAGCGGGAGGCACCGGGGAGCTGTTTTTT.

This chain uses TRBV5-1 with TRBJ2-7, with TRBD2 matching over 9 bases. After removal of 1 base from V and 6 bases from J, the junction contained 14 bases not matched to a gene. The CDR3 has 17 residues. Germline lookup yields CDR1 SGHRS and CDR2 YFSETQ. The DNA for the CDR3 is TGCGCCAGCAGCTTGATAGCGAGATCTACGCGGGGGGGCGAGCAGTACTTC. It is translated as CASSLIARSTRGGEQYF.

This clonotype was recorded many times. The V call is TRBV15, the J call TRBJ2-7; D possibly corresponds to TRBD2 (5 bases). The CDR3 totals 13 residues. Germline values: CDR1 LNHNV, CDR2 YYDKDF (reference sequence). Trimming left V 0 bases short and J 4 bases short, with 7 bases between. In DNA form, the CDR3 reads TGTGCCACCAGCAGAGATCTAGCTTACGAGCAGTACTTC. Its translation: CATSRDLAYEQYF.

This clonotype was observed at least ten times. V and J are TRBV12-3 or TRBV12-4 and TRBJ2-7, with TRBD2 identical over 10 bases. The CDR3 has 14 residues. V lost 6 bases and J lost 5; bases outside the gene matches: 7. The DNA of the CDR3 is TGTGCCAGCAGCACCAGCGGGAGGGCCCACGAGCAGTACTTC. Translation gives CASSTSGRAHEQYF.

This clonotype was found many times. This rearrangement joins TRBV20-1 to TRBJ1-1; tentative D call: TRBD1 (6 bases). The CDR3 is 15 amino acids. The germline gives CDR1 DFQATT, CDR2 SNEGSKA (reference sequence). V was clipped by 5 bases and J by 4 bases, with 20 bases between them. The CDR3 nucleotides are TGCAGTGCTCCCGGGACATCTAGGGGGTCCACTGAAGCTTTCTTT. Translation: CSAPGTSRGSTEAFF.

To note about this clonotype: The junction differs from germline at one of its ends, possibly a read error. V gene TRBV6-1 combines with J gene TRBJ2-6; D uncertain. The CDR3 consists of 15 residues. Per germline, CDR1 MNHNS and CDR2 SASEGT. In nucleotides, the CDR3 is TGTGCCAGCAGTCGGTCACCCTCTGGAGCCAACGTCCTGACTTTC. Translation gives CASSRSPSGANVLTF.

The chain carries TRBV20-1 and TRBJ1-2; 12 bases align to TRBD1. CDR1 is DFQATT, CDR2 SNEGSKA, per germline (reference sequence). The CDR3 is 15 residues long. Trimming at V came to 6 bases and at J to 8 bases, leaving 13 bases not matched to a gene. DNA for the CDR3: TGCAGTGCCCGTCCCGGGACAGGGGGCTGGGTAGGCTACACCTTC. Protein product: CSARPGTGGWVGYTF.

This clonotype was observed a few times. The V gene is TRBV12-3 or TRBV12-4, the J gene TRBJ2-1, with 10 bases identical to TRBD1. The assigned J gene may be wrong: the sequence end matches TRBJ2-5 better. This CDR3 is 16 amino acids long. CDR3: CASSYPGQGFRGTQYF. CDR3 nucleotide sequence: TGTGCCAGCAGTTACCCGGGACAGGGGTTTCGGGGGACCCAGTACTTC.

The table lists this clonotype with many counts. The V call is TRBV9, the J call TRBJ2-1; TRBD1 is a possible D gene (6 bases). Germline CDR1 and CDR2: SGDLS and YYNGEE. The V and J ends lost 2 bases and 8 bases respectively, with 17 bases between them. This CDR3 contains 15 residues. CDR3 loop: CASSVSGQGWHEQFF. CDR3 nucleotide sequence: TGTGCCAGCAGCGTCAGTGGGCAGGGGTGGCATGAGCAGTTCTTC.

A word on this clonotype: One end of the junction is discordant with germline, which a read error may explain. This sequence joins TRBV13 and TRBJ1-1; 7 bases line up with TRBD1. This CDR3 comprises 16 residues. Germline CDR1 is PRHDT and CDR2 is FYEKMQ (reference sequence). The CDR3 loop is CASSQGKGQKNTEAFF. For the CDR3, the DNA is TGCGCCAGCAGCCAAGGGAAGGGACAGAAGAACACTGAAGCTTTCTTT.

This clonotype appeared many times. The chain employs TRBV20-1 and TRBJ2-1; 7 positions agree with TRBD2. The ends lost 4 bases at V and 6 bases at J; junction bases unmatched: 6. The CDR3 is 13 residues long. Germline CDR1 is DFQATT and CDR2 is SNEGSKA (reference sequence). Here the CDR3 reads CSATGERGNEQFF. DNA for the CDR3: TGCAGTGCTACGGGGGAGCGGGGCAATGAGCAGTTCTTC.

The chain has TRBV7-9 and TRBJ2-1; D assignment may be TRBD1 or TRBD2 (6 bases each). Trimming took off 3 bases at V and 5 bases at J, with 14 bases between the two ends. The germline V gene has CDR1 SEHNR and CDR2 FQNEAQ (reference sequence). The CDR3 contains 15 residues. CDR3 coding DNA: TGTGCCAGCAGCTTGATTACTGGGGGGCACAATGAGCAGTTCTTC. It specifies CASSLITGGHNEQFF.

The rearrangement uses TRBV6-1 and TRBJ2-2, with D possibly TRBD2 on 6 matching bases. This CDR3 contains 13 residues. Deletions cut 4 bases from V and 7 bases from J, with 10 bases between. Germline lookup yields CDR1 MNHNS and CDR2 SASEGT. The CDR3 spells CASSGRADGELFF. The CDR3 DNA follows: TGTGCCAGCAGTGGGAGGGCTGACGGGGAGCTGTTTTTT.

This clonotype was detected a few times. This chain uses TRBV20-1 with TRBJ2-7; 10 nucleotides align to TRBD2. The CDR3 is made up of 15 amino acids. CDR1 is DFQATT, CDR2 SNEGSKA, per germline (reference sequence). V dropped 5 bases and J dropped 7; count of bases not matched to a gene: 14. The CDR3 nucleotides read TGCAGTGCTTTAGGCAGCGGGAGGGGCTCGGGAGAGCAGTACTTC. This encodes CSALGSGRGSGEQYF.

In the case of this clonotype: This could be a read error, since a much larger clone is one nucleotide away. The rearrangement links TRBV12-3 or TRBV12-4 to TRBJ1-3, with unresolved D. This CDR3 region has 14 residues. The CDR3 DNA is TGTGTCAGCAGTTTCGGGAACTCTGGAAACACCATATATTTT. Its protein is CVSSFGNSGNTIYF.

At least ten counts were recorded for this clonotype. Compared with germline, one end of the junction differs, possibly owing to a read error. The chain recombines TRBV7-2 with TRBJ2-7; D possibly corresponds to TRBD2 (5 bases). Germline-derived CDR1 and CDR2 are SGHTA and FQGNSA. The CDR3 covers 12 residues. CDR3 in amino acids: CASSVATYEQYF. The CDR3 bases are TGTGCCAGCAGCGTAGCGACCTACGAGCAGTACTTC. The full variable domain, with the rest looked up from reference TRBV7-2 and TRBJ2-7, is GAGVSQSPSNKVTEKGKDVELRCDPISGHTALYWYRQSLGQGLEFLIYFQGNSAPDKSGLPSDRFSAERTGGSVSTLTIQRTQQEDSAVYLCASSVATYEQYFGPGTRLTVT.

Comments on this clonotype: A much larger clone lies one base from this, so it may be a read error. The V and J genes are TRBV11-1 and TRBJ2-5; 11 bases match TRBD2. CDR1 is SGHAT, CDR2 FQDESV, per germline (reference sequence). The CDR3 has 14 amino acids. The CDR3 DNA reads as TGTGCCAGCAGACTAGCGGGAGACTCAGAGACCCGGTACTTC. Protein product: CASRLAGDSETRYF.